This entry concerns a single TCR beta chain. Method: immunoSEQ multiplex PCR; TCRdb's copy keeps in-frame clones and lacks some. The sample includes approximately 10,000 clones, 50% to 70% of them seen just once. This sample's time point: after neoadjuvant nivolumab, at surgical resection. Patients had newly diagnosed, untreated stage II-IVA oral cavity squamous cell carcinoma. The patients had HPV-negative, locally advanced oral cavity squamous cell carcinoma. The CDR3 is made up of 14 amino acids. V shed 4 bases and J shed 2 bases, with 10 bases lying between them. Germline V lookup: CDR1 SGHVS, CDR2 FNYEAQ. The entry originates in a study of neoadjuvant anti-PD-1 for oral cavity cancer.

This chain joins TRBV7-6 and TRBJ2-3; D is possibly TRBD2 (5 bases). The sequenced sample was PBMCs, obtained after nivolumab (anti-PD-1) treatment. The clonotype comes from a person between 35 and 79 years old with oral cavity squamous cell carcinoma. The CDR3 spells CASSSGISTDTQYF. CDR3 nucleotide sequence: TGTGCCAGCAGCTCCGGGATCTCCACAGATACGCAGTATTTT.